The clone carrying this T cell receptor (beta chain) is medium-sized. This specimen comes from a study of spatial heterogeneity in lung cancer. V was cut by 4 bases and J by 7 bases, with 11 bases left in between. The CDR3 sequence is 13 residues long. Germline CDR1 and CDR2: MGHRA and YSYEKL. A single record per CDR3 protein comes from TCRdb applying MiXCR to the 5' RACE reads. The table has under 6,500 distinct CDR3 sequences, roughly 3.8% seen once; the top ten hold around 12%. Described time point: sample taken at primary tumor resection. Untreated early-stage non-small cell lung cancer patients, roughly 72 in total, were the donors. Unsorted tumor, nontumor lung tissue or cryopreserved PBMC supplied the whole RNA.

The rearrangement links TRBV4-1 to TRBJ2-1; tentative D call: TRBD1 (6 bases). Sequenced here: normal lung tissue next to the tumor, sampled at surgery. The receptor comes from a male donor with early-stage non-small cell lung cancer. This CDR3 reads CASSPPQGNEQFF. CDR3 DNA: TGCGCCAGCAGCCCCCCACAGGGAAATGAGCAGTTCTTC.